This T cell receptor (beta chain) is from a study of cytomegalovirus exposure and HLA in healthy donors. CDR1 and CDR2 from the germline V gene are MNHEY and SMNVEV (reference sequence). This CDR3 has 14 residues. V shed 1 base and J shed 0 bases, with 7 bases lying between them. The PCR made use of 60 Vbeta and 13 Jbeta primers. Some clones are missing from TCRdb's copy, which holds only in-frame ones; the method was immunoSEQ multiplex PCR. The table lists about 69,000 clones, 74% of them singletons. This clone was counted a single time. This chain joins TRBV27 and TRBJ2-7; D is unresolved. The sequenced sample consisted of PBMCs. This sequence originates from a woman in her fifties or sixties in good health and CMV-seropositive. The CDR3: CASSLFRNSYEQYF. The CDR3 nucleotides are TGTGCCAGCAGTTTATTCAGGAACTCCTACGAGCAGTACTTC.